Detailed here is one TCR beta chain. The target antigen is unknown. The germline CDR1 and CDR2 sequences are PRHDT and FYEKMQ (reference sequence). The CDR3 runs 15 residues. Deletions cut 5 bases from V and 0 bases from J, with 11 bases between. These data belong to a study of CD8 T cells in ankylosing spondylitis. TCRdb reprocessed the 5' RACE reads with MiXCR, giving one entry per CDR3 protein. The sample lists under 950,000 distinct CDR3 sequences, 15% to 20% occurring once. Study results and caveats: Within ankylosing spondylitis blood, a TCR beta motif made up of roughly eight highly homologous variants appeared to be characteristic.

The chain is built from TRBV13 and TRBJ2-1; D not resolved. The sequencing input was blood, either unsorted or a sorted T cell fraction (not recorded which). The sequence came from a male donor with ankylosing spondylitis. The CDR3 protein is CASSGVESSYNEQFF. The CDR3 region has the DNA TGTGCCAGCAGCGGCGTGGAAAGCTCCTACAATGAGCAGTTCTTC.